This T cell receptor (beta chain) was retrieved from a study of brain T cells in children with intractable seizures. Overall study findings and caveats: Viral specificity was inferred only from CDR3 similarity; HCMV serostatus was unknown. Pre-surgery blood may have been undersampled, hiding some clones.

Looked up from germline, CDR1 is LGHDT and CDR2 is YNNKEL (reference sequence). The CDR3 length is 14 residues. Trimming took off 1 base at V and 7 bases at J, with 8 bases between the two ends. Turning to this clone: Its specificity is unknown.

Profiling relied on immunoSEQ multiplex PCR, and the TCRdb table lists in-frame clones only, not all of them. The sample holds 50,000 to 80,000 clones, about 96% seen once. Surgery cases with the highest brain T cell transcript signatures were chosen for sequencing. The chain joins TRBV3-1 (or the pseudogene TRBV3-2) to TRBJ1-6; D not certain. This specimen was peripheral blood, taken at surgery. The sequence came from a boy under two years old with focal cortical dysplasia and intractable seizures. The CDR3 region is CASSQAIENSPLHF. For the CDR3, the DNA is TGTGCCAGCAGCCAAGCCATAGAGAATTCACCCCTCCACTTT.